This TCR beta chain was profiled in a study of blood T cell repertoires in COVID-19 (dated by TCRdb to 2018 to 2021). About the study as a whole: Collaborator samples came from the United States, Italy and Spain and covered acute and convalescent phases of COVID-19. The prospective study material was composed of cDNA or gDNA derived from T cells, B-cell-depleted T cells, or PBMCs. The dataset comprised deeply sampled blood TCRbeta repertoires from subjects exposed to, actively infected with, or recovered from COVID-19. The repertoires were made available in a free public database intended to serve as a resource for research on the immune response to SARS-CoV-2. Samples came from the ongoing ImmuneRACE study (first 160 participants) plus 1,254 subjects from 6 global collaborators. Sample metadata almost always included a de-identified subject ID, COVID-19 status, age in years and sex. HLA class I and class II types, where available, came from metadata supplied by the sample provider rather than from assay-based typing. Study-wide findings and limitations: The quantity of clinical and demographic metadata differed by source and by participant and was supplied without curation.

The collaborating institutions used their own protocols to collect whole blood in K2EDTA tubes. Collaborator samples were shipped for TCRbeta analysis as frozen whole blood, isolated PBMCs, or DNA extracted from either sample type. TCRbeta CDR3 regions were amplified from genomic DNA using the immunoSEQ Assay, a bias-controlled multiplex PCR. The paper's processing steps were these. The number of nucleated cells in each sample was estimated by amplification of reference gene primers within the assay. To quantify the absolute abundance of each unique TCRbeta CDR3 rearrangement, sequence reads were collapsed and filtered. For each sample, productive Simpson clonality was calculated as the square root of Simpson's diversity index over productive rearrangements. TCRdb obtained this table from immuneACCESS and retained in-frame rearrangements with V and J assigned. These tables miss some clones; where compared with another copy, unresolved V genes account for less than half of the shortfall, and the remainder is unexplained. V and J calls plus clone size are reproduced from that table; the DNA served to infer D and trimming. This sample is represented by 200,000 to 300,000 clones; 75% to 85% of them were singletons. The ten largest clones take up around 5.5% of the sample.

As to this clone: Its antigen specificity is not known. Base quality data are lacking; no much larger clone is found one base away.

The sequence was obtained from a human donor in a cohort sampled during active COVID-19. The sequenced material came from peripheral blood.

The DNA sequence is given as TGTGCCAGAAGCCGGGACAGGGGTGGCACTGAAGCTTTCTTT. It specifies CARSRDRGGTEAFF. The sequence is built from TRBV2 and TRBJ1-1; TRBD1 matches 10 bases in the middle. According to the germline V gene, CDR1 reads SNHLY and CDR2 reads FYNNEI. The CDR3 contains 14 residues, cysteine and phenylalanine counted. Only the CDR3 DNA is retained, 42 bases long and in frame from the first base. At the junction V is shortened by 9 bases and J by 4 bases; bases outside the gene matches: 8.